These 28 T cell receptor beta chains came from one sample sequenced in a study of T cell responses to AZD1222 COVID-19 vaccine. Here immunoSEQ multiplex PCR was the method, and the copy in TCRdb shows in-frame clones only, minus some. This table holds fewer than 70,000 clones, 60% to 85% found once. The material was peripheral blood, obtained 28 days after the second AZD1222 dose. The receptors stem from an adult who received the AZD1222 COVID-19 vaccine.

The genes are TRBV14 and TRBJ2-1; D ambiguous. Between the trimmed V and J ends, which lost 1 base and 3 bases, there was a span of 7 bases. CDR1 is SGHDN and CDR2 is FVKESK in the germline V gene. The CDR3 contains 14 residues. The CDR3 DNA reads TGTGCCAGCAGCCAAGGGAGTATCTACAATGAGCAGTTCTTC. It translates to CASSQGSIYNEQFF.

This clone has only one observation. The chain is built from TRBV7-9 and TRBJ2-1; 7 bases map to TRBD2. Germline loops: CDR1 SEHNR, CDR2 FQNEAQ (reference sequence). There are 15 residues in the CDR3. Trimming removed 5 bases from V and 7 bases from J; junction bases left unmatched: 11. CDR3 sequence (DNA): TGTGCCAGCAGCGACTCACTAGCGTCTCTGAATGAGCAGTTCTTC. Its protein product is CASSDSLASLNEQFF.

J is TRBJ1-2 and V is TRBV7-9, with D perhaps matching TRBD1 (6 bases). The V gene's germline CDR1 is SEHNR and CDR2 FQNEAQ (reference sequence). CDR3 size: 16 residues. Trimming pared 1 base from V and 4 bases from J, leaving 16 bases between. The DNA of the CDR3 is TGTGCCAGCAGCTTAGGGGGGACCGGGACACTCTATGGCTACACCTTC. Translated, it gives CASSLGGTGTLYGYTF.

Comments on this clone: The germline gene is not matched at one end of the junction; a read error may be the cause. This chain uses TRBV6-5 with TRBJ2-1; no firm D call. Germline CDR1 and CDR2: MNHEY and SVGAGI. The CDR3 runs to 14 residues. CDR3 residues: CASSDSNSYNEQFF. CDR3 DNA sequence: TGTGCCAGCAGTGACTCCAATTCCTACAATGAGCAGTTCTTC.

For the CDR3, the DNA is TGTGCCAGCAGCTTAGAGGCGGGGGGGCCGTTTAAGACCCAGTACTTC. Amino acids: CASSLEAGGPFKTQYF. The rearrangement uses TRBV7-2 and TRBJ2-5; TRBD2 matches at 9 bases. Trimming removed 1 base from V and 6 bases from J; junction bases left unmatched: 9. The germline CDR1 and CDR2 sequences are SGHTA and FQGNSA. The CDR3 is 16 amino acids. The full variable domain, with the rest looked up from reference TRBV7-2 and TRBJ2-5, is GAGVSQSPSNKVTEKGKDVELRCDPISGHTALYWYRQSLGQGLEFLIYFQGNSAPDKSGLPSDRFSAERTGGSVSTLTIQRTQQEDSAVYLCASSLEAGGPFKTQYFGPGTRLLVL.

The chain carries TRBV5-6 and TRBJ1-1; D remains ambiguous. V gave up 1 base and J gave up 7 bases, with 5 bases separating them. CDR3 length equals 11 residues. CDR1 is SGHDT and CDR2 is YYEEEE in the germline V gene. The CDR3 sequence: CASSLKSEAFF. The CDR3 coding sequence is TGTGCCAGCAGCTTGAAAAGTGAAGCTTTCTTT.

The chain uses TRBV28 and TRBJ2-7; weak D call: TRBD1 (5 bases). CDR3 length equals 15 residues. V lost 1 base and J lost 3, with 13 bases in between. The germline gives CDR1 MDHEN, CDR2 SYDVKM. CDR3 coding DNA: TGTGCCAGCAGTTTATCCCATGGGGCGATCTACGAGCAGTACTTC. Translation gives CASSLSHGAIYEQYF.

V usage is TRBV19 and J usage is TRBJ2-6; no firm D call. Trimming removed 3 bases at V and 2 bases at J, with 2 bases between. In germline, CDR1 is LNHDA, CDR2 SQIVND (reference sequence). The CDR3 is made up of 13 amino acids. CDR3 DNA: TGTGCCAGTAGTATGACTGGGGCCAACGTCCTGACTTTC. It codes for CASSMTGANVLTF. Complete variable domain (other parts from reference TRBV19 and TRBJ2-6): DGGITQSPKYLFRKEGQNVTLSCEQNLNHDAMYWYRQDPGQGLRLIYYSQIVNDFQKGDIAEGYSVSREKKESFPLTVTSAQKNPTAFYLCASSMTGANVLTFGAGSRLTVL.

The rearrangement joins TRBV11-1 to TRBJ1-1; D may be TRBD1 (6 bases). Trimming took 6 bases from V and 7 from J, leaving 15 bases between them. CDR1 is SGHAT, CDR2 FQDESV, per germline (reference sequence). This CDR3 contains 13 residues. The CDR3: CASRTNGGREAFF. CDR3 nucleotide sequence: TGTGCCAGCAGAACCAACGGGGGCCGTGAAGCTTTCTTT.

This chain links TRBV29-1 with TRBJ2-7; tentatively, D is TRBD2 (6 bases). The CDR3 extends over 15 amino acids. Germline values: CDR1 SQVTM, CDR2 ANQGSEA. The V gene lost 4 bases and the J gene lost 0 bases, with 16 bases spanning the gap. The CDR3 DNA reads TGCAGCGTTGTCTGGGGACTGAGGAGCTCCTACGAGCAGTACTTC. This codes for CSVVWGLRSSYEQYF.

The table lists this clone with a count of one. The genes are TRBV24-1 and TRBJ2-2; D not certain. Germline V lookup: CDR1 KGHDR, CDR2 SFDVKD. CDR3 length: 13 amino acids. The V gene lost 8 bases and the J gene lost 7 bases, with 13 bases spanning the gap. The DNA for the CDR3 is TGTGCCACCAATAGGCAGGATGGCGGGGAGCTGTTTTTT. Translating gives CATNRQDGGELFF.

The V call is TRBV6-5, the J call TRBJ1-5, with D perhaps matching TRBD1 (5 bases). V was cut by 5 bases and J by 7 bases, with 12 bases left in between. The V gene's germline CDR1 is MNHEY and CDR2 SVGAGI. The length of the CDR3 is 13 residues. The CDR3 coding sequence is TGTGCCAGCAGTCCCGACAGCTGGCAGCCCCAGCATTTT. Its protein product is CASSPDSWQPQHF.

The chain recombines TRBV7-2 with TRBJ2-3, with D tentatively TRBD2 (5 bases). CDR1 is SGHTA and CDR2 is FQGNSA in the germline V gene. The length of the CDR3 is 16 residues. V lost 3 bases, J lost 5 bases, and 18 bases lay in between. CDR3 sequence (DNA): TGTGCCAGCAGCTTTGGACTGTTGGGTGGGATAGATACGCAGTATTTT. This sequence encodes CASSFGLLGGIDTQYF.

The rearrangement uses TRBV19 and TRBJ1-5; D unresolved. Germline assignment: CDR1 LNHDA and CDR2 SQIVND (reference sequence). The CDR3 loop spans 12 amino acids. V lost 5 bases and J 6 bases, leaving 8 bases between the germline ends. CDR3 region: CASSARVQPQHF. The CDR3 DNA is TGTGCCAGTAGTGCCCGGGTTCAGCCCCAGCATTTT.

V usage is TRBV6-1 and J usage is TRBJ1-2; D is uncertain. Germline CDR1 and CDR2: MNHNS and SASEGT. There are 15 residues in the CDR3. V was pared by 3 bases and J by 3 bases, with 14 bases between. CDR3 coding DNA: TGTGCCAGCAGTGAGATCGGAGTAGGATACTATGGCTACACCTTC. Protein sequence: CASSEIGVGYYGYTF.

J is TRBJ2-1 and V is TRBV19, with TRBD2 matching 9 bases. Germline-derived CDR1 and CDR2 are LNHDA and SQIVND (reference sequence). With 5 bases clipped from V and 4 bases from J, the junction kept 6 bases outside the gene matches. The CDR3 has 15 amino acids. The CDR3 sequence: CASSPSGDSYNEQFF. The CDR3, as DNA: TGTGCCAGTAGTCCTAGCGGGGACTCGTACAATGAGCAGTTCTTC.

There are a few counts of this clone. In nucleotides, the CDR3 is TGTGCCAGCAGTGGGCCTTCTACAGGTCAAGCTTTCAATGAGCAGTTCTTC. Amino acid sequence: CASSGPSTGQAFNEQFF. This sequence joins TRBV6-1 and TRBJ2-1, with D possibly being TRBD1 (5 bases). Per germline, CDR1 MNHNS and CDR2 SASEGT. The V end lost 4 bases, the J end lost 6 bases, and 22 bases lay between the germline ends. The CDR3 is 17 amino acids.

V gene TRBV7-2 combines with J gene TRBJ2-3; no firm D call. Germline-derived CDR1 and CDR2 are SGHTA and FQGNSA. CDR3 size: 16 residues. Trimming removed 7 bases at V and 2 bases at J, with 19 bases between. CDR3 sequence reads: CASKQSPTYFTDTQYF. The CDR3, as DNA: TGTGCCAGCAAACAGTCGCCTACCTATTTCACAGATACGCAGTATTTT. Full variable domain (remainder filled in from reference TRBV7-2 and TRBJ2-3): GAGVSQSPSNKVTEKGKDVELRCDPISGHTALYWYRQSLGQGLEFLIYFQGNSAPDKSGLPSDRFSAERTGGSVSTLTIQRTQQEDSAVYLCASKQSPTYFTDTQYFGPGTRLTVL.

The J gene is TRBJ1-5, the V gene TRBV28; 7 bases align to TRBD1. The length of the CDR3 is 12 residues. The V segment lost 6 bases and the J segment 10 bases; nucleotides outside the gene matches: 6. Germline V CDR1 and CDR2: MDHEN, SYDVKM. The CDR3: CASSLTGHPQHF. The CDR3 region has the DNA TGTGCCAGCAGCTTGACAGGGCATCCCCAGCATTTT.

The rearrangement links TRBV11-2 to TRBJ2-4; D possibly corresponds to TRBD1 (5 bases). Trimming took off 1 base at V and 6 bases at J, with 13 bases between the two ends. Germline assignment: CDR1 SGHAT and CDR2 FQNNGV. The CDR3 runs to 15 residues. CDR3 sequence (DNA): TGTGCCAGCAGCTTAGGCCAGGGCGCGAGAAACATTCAGTACTTC. Translated, it gives CASSLGQGARNIQYF.

V gene TRBV10-2 combines with J gene TRBJ1-5; 9 bases agree with TRBD1. Losses at the gene ends were 3 bases for V and 6 bases for J; bases not matched to a gene: 12. The CDR3 length is 17 residues. In germline, CDR1 is WSHSY, CDR2 SAAADI. The CDR3 loop reads CASSEFDRGNWGQPQHF. The CDR3 nucleotides are TGCGCCAGCAGTGAATTCGACAGGGGGAACTGGGGTCAGCCCCAGCATTTT.

This clone was seen only once. This rearrangement joins TRBV6-1 to TRBJ1-1; D ambiguous. The V end lost 1 base, the J end lost 7 bases, and 10 bases lay between the germline ends. Germline-derived CDR1 and CDR2 are MNHNS and SASEGT. The CDR3 covers 13 residues. The CDR3: CASSEGRRSEAFF. CDR3 DNA: TGTGCCAGCAGTGAAGGCAGGCGGAGTGAAGCTTTCTTT.

The chain combines TRBV28 with TRBJ2-2; no clear D. V lost 0 bases, J lost 6 bases, and 5 bases lay in between. Per germline, CDR1 MDHEN and CDR2 SYDVKM. The CDR3 contains 13 residues. The CDR3 here is CASSLWSAGELFF. CDR3 DNA: TGTGCCAGCAGTTTATGGTCAGCCGGGGAGCTGTTTTTT.

This sequence joins TRBV7-2 and TRBJ2-2, with TRBD1 matching 7 bases. The J segment lost 6 bases and the V segment lost 1 base, leaving 5 bases of the junction unmatched. Per germline, CDR1 SGHTA and CDR2 FQGNSA. The CDR3 covers 15 residues. As DNA, the CDR3 is TGTGCCAGCAGCTTAGGGACAGGCGAGGCCGGGGAGCTGTTTTTT. Residues: CASSLGTGEAGELFF.

The V call is TRBV19, the J call TRBJ2-5, with D unclear. The germline V and J ends were trimmed by 7 bases and 1 base, with 13 bases remaining between them. CDR3 length equals 14 residues. Germline V CDR1 and CDR2: LNHDA, SQIVND (reference sequence). CDR3 bases: TGTGCCAGTACCCCGGTGTGGGGCCAAGAGACCCAGTACTTC. Residues: CASTPVWGQETQYF.

The chain joins TRBV4-3 to TRBJ2-6; D gene unclear. The V and J ends lost 4 bases and 0 bases respectively, with 10 bases between them. The length of the CDR3 is 16 residues. Germline V gene sequence: CDR1 LGHNA, CDR2 YSLEER. DNA for the CDR3: TGCGCCAGCAGCCCCCAGGCGTCCTCTGGGGCCAACGTCCTGACTTTC. Translated, it gives CASSPQASSGANVLTF.

The rearrangement uses TRBV5-1 and TRBJ2-2, with 11 positions matching TRBD2. Losses at the gene ends were 2 bases for V and 3 bases for J; bases not matched to a gene: 6. Germline-derived CDR1 and CDR2 are SGHRS and YFSETQ. CDR3 length: 17 amino acids. CDR3 residues: CASSFVAGGPDTGELFF. The CDR3 region has the DNA TGCGCCAGCAGCTTCGTAGCGGGGGGGCCGGACACCGGGGAGCTGTTTTTT.

V is TRBV2 and J is TRBJ2-7, with 10 positions matching TRBD1. The CDR3 runs 15 residues. Germline assignment: CDR1 SNHLY and CDR2 FYNNEI. V shed 2 bases, J shed 9 bases, and the junction held 10 bases outside the gene matches. Written as DNA, the CDR3 is TGTGCCAGCAGTGAACGACAGGGGGCCGGGTCCGCGCAGTACTTC. It encodes CASSERQGAGSAQYF.